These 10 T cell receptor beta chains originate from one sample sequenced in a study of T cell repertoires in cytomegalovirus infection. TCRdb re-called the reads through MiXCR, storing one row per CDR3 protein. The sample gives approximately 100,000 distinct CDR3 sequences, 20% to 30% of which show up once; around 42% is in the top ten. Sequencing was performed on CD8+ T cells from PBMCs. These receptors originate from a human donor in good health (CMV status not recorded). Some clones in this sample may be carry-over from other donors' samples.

This CDR3 reads CASSIGEEQYF. CDR3 nucleotides: TGTGCCAGCAGCATAGGGGAGGAGCAGTACTTC. The V gene is TRBV6-6, the J gene TRBJ2-7; D could derive from TRBD1 or TRBD2 (5 bases each). The CDR3 spans 11 residues. The V end lost 6 bases, the J end lost 7 bases, and 10 bases lay between the germline ends. Germline V gene lookup returns CDR1 MNHNY and CDR2 SVGAGI (reference sequence).

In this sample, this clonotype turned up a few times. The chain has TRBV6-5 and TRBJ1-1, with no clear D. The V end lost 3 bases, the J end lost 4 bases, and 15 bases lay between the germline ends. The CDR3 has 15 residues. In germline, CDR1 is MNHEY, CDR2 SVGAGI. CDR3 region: CASSYSRFLATEAFF. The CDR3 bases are TGTGCCAGCAGTTATTCTAGATTTTTGGCCACTGAAGCTTTCTTT.

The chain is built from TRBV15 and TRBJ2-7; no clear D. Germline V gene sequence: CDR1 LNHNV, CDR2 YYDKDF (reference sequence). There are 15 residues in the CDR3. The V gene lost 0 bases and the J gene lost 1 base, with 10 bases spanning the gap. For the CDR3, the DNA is TGTGCCACCAGCAGAGATCTGGGCGGTTCCTACGAGCAGTACTTC. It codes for CATSRDLGGSYEQYF.

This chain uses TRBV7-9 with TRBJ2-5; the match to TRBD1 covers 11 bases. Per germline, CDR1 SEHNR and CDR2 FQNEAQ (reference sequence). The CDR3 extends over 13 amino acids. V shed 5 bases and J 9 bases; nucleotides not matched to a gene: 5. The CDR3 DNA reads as TGTGCCAGCAGCCAGACGGGACAGGGGGCCCAGTACTTC. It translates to CASSQTGQGAQYF.

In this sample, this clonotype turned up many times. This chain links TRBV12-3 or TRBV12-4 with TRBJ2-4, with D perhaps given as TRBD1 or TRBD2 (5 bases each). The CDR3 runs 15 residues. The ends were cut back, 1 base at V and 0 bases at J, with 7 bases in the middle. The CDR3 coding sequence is TGTGCCAGCAGTTTAGGGGGGATAGCCAAAAACATTCAGTACTTC. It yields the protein CASSLGGIAKNIQYF.

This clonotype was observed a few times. CDR3 sequence reads: CASRPPDSPYEQYF. The CDR3 region has the DNA TGTGCCAGCAGACCCCCGGACAGCCCCTACGAGCAGTACTTC. This chain uses TRBV6-2 or TRBV6-3 with TRBJ2-7, with a weak D call TRBD1 (6 bases). CDR3 length equals 14 residues. With 6 bases removed from V and 2 bases from J, the gap between germline ends came to 14 bases. Germline CDR1 is MNHEY and CDR2 is SVGEGT.

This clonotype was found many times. The CDR3, as DNA: TGTGCCAGCAGCTTACCCGGGACTACCAACACCGGGGAGCTGTTTTTT. Its translation: CASSLPGTTNTGELFF. The genes are TRBV7-8 and TRBJ2-2; 7 nucleotides line up with TRBD2. Germline V gene lookup returns CDR1 SGHVS and CDR2 FQNEAQ. With V trimmed by 2 bases and J by 2 bases, 5 bases remained unmatched. This CDR3 region has 16 residues.

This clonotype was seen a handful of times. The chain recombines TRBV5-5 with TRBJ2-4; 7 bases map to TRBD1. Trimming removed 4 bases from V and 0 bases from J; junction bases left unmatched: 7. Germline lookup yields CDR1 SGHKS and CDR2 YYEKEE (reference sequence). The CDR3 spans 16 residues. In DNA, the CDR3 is TGTGCCAGCAGCCCTTCCTGGACAGGAGCCAAAAACATTCAGTACTTC. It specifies CASSPSWTGAKNIQYF.

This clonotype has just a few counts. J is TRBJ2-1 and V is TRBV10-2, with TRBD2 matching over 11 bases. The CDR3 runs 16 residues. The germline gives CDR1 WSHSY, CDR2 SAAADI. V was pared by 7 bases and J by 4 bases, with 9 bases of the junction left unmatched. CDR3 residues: CASTLTGTSGYNEQFF. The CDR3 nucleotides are TGCGCCAGCACCTTAACCGGGACTAGCGGATACAATGAGCAGTTCTTC.

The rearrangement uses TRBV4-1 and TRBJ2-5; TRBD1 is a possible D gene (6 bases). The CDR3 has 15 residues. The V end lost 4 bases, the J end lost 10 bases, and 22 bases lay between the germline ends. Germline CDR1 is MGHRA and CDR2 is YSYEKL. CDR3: CASSPPGHGAKDQYF. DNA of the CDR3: TGCGCCAGCAGCCCACCGGGACACGGAGCGAAGGACCAGTACTTC.